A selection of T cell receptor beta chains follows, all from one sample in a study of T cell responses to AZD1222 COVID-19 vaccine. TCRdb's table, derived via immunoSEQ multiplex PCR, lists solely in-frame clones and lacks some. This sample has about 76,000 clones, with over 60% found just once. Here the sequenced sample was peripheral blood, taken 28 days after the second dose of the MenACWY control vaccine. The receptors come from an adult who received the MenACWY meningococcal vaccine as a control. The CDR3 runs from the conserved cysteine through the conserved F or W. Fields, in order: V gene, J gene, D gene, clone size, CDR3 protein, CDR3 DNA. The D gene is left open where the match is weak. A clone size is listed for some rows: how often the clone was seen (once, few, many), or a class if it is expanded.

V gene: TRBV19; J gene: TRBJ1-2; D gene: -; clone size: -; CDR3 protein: CASSIQGLYGYTF; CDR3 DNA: TGTGCCAGTAGTATACAGGGACTGTATGGCTACACCTTC
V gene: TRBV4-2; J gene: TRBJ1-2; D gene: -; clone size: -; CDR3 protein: CASSQVGQWDGYTF; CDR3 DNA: TGTGCCAGCAGCCAAGTGGGGCAGTGGGATGGCTACACCTTC
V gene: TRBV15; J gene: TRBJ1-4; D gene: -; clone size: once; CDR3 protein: CATSRDLWEKLFF; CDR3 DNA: TGTGCCACCAGCAGGGACTTGTGGGAAAAACTGTTTTTT
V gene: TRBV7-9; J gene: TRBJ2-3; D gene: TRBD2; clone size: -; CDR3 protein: CASSLLLAGYSTDTQYF; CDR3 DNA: TGTGCCAGCAGCCTCCTACTAGCGGGGTATAGCACAGATACGCAGTATTTT
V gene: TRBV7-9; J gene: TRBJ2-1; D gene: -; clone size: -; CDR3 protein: CASRSGRSYNEQFF; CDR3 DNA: TGTGCCAGCCGCTCGGGTCGCTCGTACAATGAGCAGTTCTTC
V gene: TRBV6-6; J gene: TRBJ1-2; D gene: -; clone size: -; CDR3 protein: CASRLAGVTYGYTF; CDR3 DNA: TGTGCCAGCAGGCTTGCAGGGGTTACTTATGGCTACACCTTC
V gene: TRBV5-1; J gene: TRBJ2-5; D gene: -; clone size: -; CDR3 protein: CASSYSGEEETQYF; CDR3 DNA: TGCGCCAGCAGCTATTCAGGGGAAGAAGAGACCCAGTACTTC
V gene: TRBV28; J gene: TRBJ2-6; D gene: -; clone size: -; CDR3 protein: CASSLISAGANVLTF; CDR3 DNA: TGTGCCAGCAGTCTGATATCGGCTGGGGCCAACGTCCTGACTTTC
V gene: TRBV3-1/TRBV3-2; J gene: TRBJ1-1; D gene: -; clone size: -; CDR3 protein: CASSPVGGIRNTEAFF; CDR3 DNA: TGTGCCAGCAGCCCTGTTGGGGGGATCAGGAACACTGAAGCTTTCTTT
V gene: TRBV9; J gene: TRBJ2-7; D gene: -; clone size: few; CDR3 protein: CASSRGLNYEQYF; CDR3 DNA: TGTGCCAGCAGCAGGGGACTTAACTACGAGCAGTACTTC
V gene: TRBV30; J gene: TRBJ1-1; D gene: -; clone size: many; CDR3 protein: CAWTYGRNTEAFF; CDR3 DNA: TGTGCCTGGACCTACGGCCGAAACACTGAAGCTTTCTTT
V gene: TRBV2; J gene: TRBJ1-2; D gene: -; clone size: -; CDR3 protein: CASSTGTQGGGYTF; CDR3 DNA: TGTGCCAGCAGTACGGGGACACAGGGAGGTGGCTACACCTTC
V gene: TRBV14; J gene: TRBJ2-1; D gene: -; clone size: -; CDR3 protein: CASSQRGSYGNEQFF; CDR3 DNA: TGTGCCAGCAGCCAGAGGGGGTCCTACGGCAATGAGCAGTTCTTC
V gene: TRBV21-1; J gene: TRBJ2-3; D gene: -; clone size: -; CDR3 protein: CASSKGPAGMTDTQYF; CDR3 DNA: TGTGCCAGCAGCAAAGGGCCAGCGGGTATGACAGATACGCAGTATTTT
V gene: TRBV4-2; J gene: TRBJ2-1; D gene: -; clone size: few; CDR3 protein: CASSQEGTKQFF; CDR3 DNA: TGTGCCAGCAGCCAAGAGGGGACAAAGCAGTTCTTC
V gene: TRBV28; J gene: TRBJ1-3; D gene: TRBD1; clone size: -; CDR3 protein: CASSSQGGGNTIYF; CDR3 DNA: TGTGCCAGCAGTTCACAGGGGGGTGGAAACACCATATATTTT
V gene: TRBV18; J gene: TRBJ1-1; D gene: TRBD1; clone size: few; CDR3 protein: CASSQGARTEAFF; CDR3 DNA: TGTGCCAGCTCACAGGGGGCGAGGACTGAAGCTTTCTTT
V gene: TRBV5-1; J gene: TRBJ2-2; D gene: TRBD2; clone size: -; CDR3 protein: CASSFGSGGRNTGELFF; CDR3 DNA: TGCGCCAGCAGCTTCGGGAGCGGGGGACGGAACACCGGGGAGCTGTTTTTT
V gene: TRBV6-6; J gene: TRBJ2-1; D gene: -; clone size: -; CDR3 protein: CASRTGSYNEQFF; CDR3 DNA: TGTGCCAGCAGAACCGGGTCCTACAATGAGCAGTTCTTC
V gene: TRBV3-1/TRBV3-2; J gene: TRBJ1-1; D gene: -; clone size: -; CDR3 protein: CASSQTGNTEAFF; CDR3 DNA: TGTGCCAGCAGCCAAACTGGAAACACTGAAGCTTTCTTT
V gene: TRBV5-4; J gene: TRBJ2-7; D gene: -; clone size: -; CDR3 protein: CASSSNLQDEQYF; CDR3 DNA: TGTGCCAGCAGCTCCAACCTTCAGGACGAGCAGTACTTC
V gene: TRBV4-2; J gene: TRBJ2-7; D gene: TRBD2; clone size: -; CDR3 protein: CASSQDEAGTSAFEQYF; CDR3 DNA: TGTGCCAGCAGCCAAGATGAAGCAGGCACTAGCGCCTTCGAGCAGTACTTC
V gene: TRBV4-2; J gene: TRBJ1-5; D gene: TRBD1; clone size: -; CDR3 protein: CASRRDRESNQPQHF; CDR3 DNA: TGTGCCAGCAGACGTGACAGGGAAAGCAATCAGCCCCAGCATTTT
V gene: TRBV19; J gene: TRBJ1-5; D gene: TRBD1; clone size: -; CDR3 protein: CASSIFGQGRQPQHF; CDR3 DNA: TGTGCCAGTAGTATTTTCGGACAGGGGAGACAGCCCCAGCATTTT
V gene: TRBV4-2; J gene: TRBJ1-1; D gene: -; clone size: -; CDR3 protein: CASSQESGQTHTEAFF; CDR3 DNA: TGTGCCAGCAGCCAAGAGAGTGGCCAGACACACACTGAAGCTTTCTTT
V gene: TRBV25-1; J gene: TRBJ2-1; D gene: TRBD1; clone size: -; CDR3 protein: CASSGGTVGYNEQFF; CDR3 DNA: TGTGCCAGCAGTGGAGGGACAGTGGGATACAATGAGCAGTTCTTC
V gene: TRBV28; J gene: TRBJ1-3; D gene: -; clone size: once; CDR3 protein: CASMTGSGNTIYF; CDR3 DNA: TGTGCCAGCATGACGGGCTCTGGAAACACCATATATTTT
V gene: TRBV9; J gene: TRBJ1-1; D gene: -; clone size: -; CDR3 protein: CASSVVAEYTEAFF; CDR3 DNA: TGTGCCAGCAGCGTAGTAGCGGAATACACTGAAGCTTTCTTT
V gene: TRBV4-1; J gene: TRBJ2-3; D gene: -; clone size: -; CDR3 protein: CASSQEEASGTDTQYF; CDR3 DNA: TGCGCCAGCAGCCAAGAGGAGGCGTCGGGTACAGATACGCAGTATTTT
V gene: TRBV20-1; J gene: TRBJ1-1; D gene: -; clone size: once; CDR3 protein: CSAIRNTEAFF; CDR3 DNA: TGCAGTGCTATAAGGAACACTGAAGCTTTCTTT
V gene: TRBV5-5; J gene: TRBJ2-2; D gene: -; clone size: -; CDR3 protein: CASSLTEGEVGELFF; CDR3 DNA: TGTGCCAGCAGCCTCACTGAGGGGGAAGTAGGGGAGCTGTTTTTT
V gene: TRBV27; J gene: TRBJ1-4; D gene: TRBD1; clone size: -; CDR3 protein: CASSPLWTGENEKLFF; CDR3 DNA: TGTGCCAGCAGTCCCCTCTGGACAGGCGAGAATGAAAAACTGTTTTTT
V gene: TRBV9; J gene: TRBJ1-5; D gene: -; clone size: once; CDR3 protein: CASIESGEGDHNQPQHF; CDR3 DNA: TGTGCCAGCATCGAAAGCGGGGAGGGGGATCACAATCAGCCCCAGCATTTT
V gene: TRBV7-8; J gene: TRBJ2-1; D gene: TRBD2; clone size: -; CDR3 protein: CASSRGLAEYNEQFF; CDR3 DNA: TGTGCCAGCAGCCGAGGACTAGCCGAATACAATGAGCAGTTCTTC